This T cell receptor beta chain stems from a study of blood T cell repertoires in COVID-19. For the study at large: Sites across the United States, Italy and Spain contributed samples from acute and convalescent COVID-19. T cells, B-cell-depleted T cells, or PBMCs supplied cDNA or gDNA.

Trimming at V came to 4 bases and at J to 5 bases, leaving 8 bases not matched to a gene. The CDR3 loop spans 14 amino acids. From germline, CDR1 is LNHDA and CDR2 SQIVND (reference sequence). As handled by the study authors: Quantification of nucleated cells was approximated via reference gene primer amplification. Profiling relied on immunoSEQ multiplex PCR, and the TCRdb table lists in-frame clones only, not all of them. V and J calls and clone size follow that table, whereas D and trimming were derived from the DNA. The data contain about 310,000 clones, about nine tenths of them singletons. This TCR was recovered from a man between 18 and 35 years old with active or convalescent COVID-19. Sequenced: peripheral blood. V gene TRBV19 combines with J gene TRBJ2-7; 7 bases map to TRBD2. CDR3 protein: CASSKRTRAHEQYF. CDR3 DNA sequence: TGTGCCAGTAGTAAAAGGACTAGAGCCCACGAGCAGTACTTC.